The rows below give T cell receptor beta chains drawn from one sample of a study of cytomegalovirus exposure and HLA in healthy donors. Measured with immunoSEQ multiplex PCR; TCRdb has only the in-frame clones, and not every one. This table holds about 170,000 clones, 96% found once. The material sequenced was PBMCs. All receptors derive from a woman aged 18-35 years in good health and CMV-seronegative. Each CDR3 is given with its conserved first and last residue. A D gene is named only where the DNA matches it firmly. Clone size appears in some rows only: once, few, many, or a class for an expanded clone.

CDR3: CASSLASYYEQYF
DNA: TGTGCCAGCAGCTTGGCGTCCTACTACGAGCAGTACTTC
size: -
V: TRBV5-5
D: -
J: TRBJ2-7

CDR3: CASSEGQGADQETQYF
DNA: TGTGCCAGCAGTGAGGGACAGGGGGCCGACCAAGAGACCCAGTACTTC
size: -
V: TRBV2
D: TRBD1
J: TRBJ2-5

CDR3: CASSDYPSNEQFF
DNA: TGTGCCTCCTCCGACTATCCTTCCAATGAGCAGTTCTTC
size: -
V: TRBV30
D: -
J: TRBJ2-1

CDR3: CASSPTSRLAVGETQYF
DNA: TGTGCCAGCAGCCCAACCTCTAGACTAGCGGTGGGGGAGACCCAGTACTTC
size: -
V: TRBV11-2
D: TRBD2
J: TRBJ2-5

CDR3: CASEGGAPSYEQYF
DNA: TGTGCCAGCGAAGGAGGGGCCCCCTCCTACGAGCAGTACTTC
size: -
V: TRBV7-9
D: -
J: TRBJ2-7

CDR3: CASSLMRGSSYNEQFF
DNA: TGCGCCAGCAGCTTGATGCGGGGGAGCTCCTACAATGAGCAGTTCTTC
size: -
V: TRBV5-1
D: TRBD2
J: TRBJ2-1

CDR3: CASSLGGQPSDYGYTF
DNA: TGTGCCAGCAGCTTAGGTGGACAGCCCTCTGACTATGGCTACACCTTC
size: -
V: TRBV13
D: -
J: TRBJ1-2

CDR3: CASSFHRDMGSPLHF
DNA: TGTGCCAGTAGTTTCCACAGGGATATGGGTTCACCCCTCCACTTT
size: -
V: TRBV19
D: -
J: TRBJ1-6

CDR3: CASTPGTGWNTEAFF
DNA: TGTGCCAGCACCCCTGGGACAGGATGGAACACTGAAGCTTTCTTT
size: once
V: TRBV6-5
D: TRBD1
J: TRBJ1-1

CDR3: CASSSPSSAAPGELFF
DNA: TGTGCCAGCAGCTCCCCCAGTTCTGCCGCCCCCGGGGAGCTGTTTTTT
size: -
V: TRBV7-9
D: -
J: TRBJ2-2

CDR3: CASSFGGGNEQFF
DNA: TGTGCCAGCAGTTTTGGGGGGGGAAATGAGCAGTTCTTC
size: -
V: TRBV27
D: TRBD2
J: TRBJ2-1

CDR3: CASSFGWRGAENEQFF
DNA: TGTGCCAGCAGCTTCGGTTGGCGGGGGGCAGAGAATGAGCAGTTCTTC
size: -
V: TRBV5-4
D: TRBD2
J: TRBJ2-1

CDR3: CASSSGGRTNEKLFF
DNA: TGTGCCAGCAGCTCAGGGGGCCGAACTAATGAAAAACTGTTTTTT
size: -
V: TRBV5-4
D: TRBD1
J: TRBJ1-4

CDR3: CASSQGPGAGVEQYF
DNA: TGCGCCAGCAGCCAAGGTCCTGGGGCGGGGGTCGAGCAGTACTTC
size: -
V: TRBV4-3
D: TRBD2
J: TRBJ2-7

CDR3: CASSDLPSGNTEAFF
DNA: TGTGCCAGCAGTGACCTCCCTTCGGGGAACACTGAAGCTTTCTTT
size: few
V: TRBV25-1
D: -
J: TRBJ1-1

CDR3: CASSLAGAGGISTDTQYF
DNA: TGCGCCAGCAGCTTGGCCGGAGCGGGGGGTATTAGCACAGATACGCAGTATTTT
size: -
V: TRBV5-1
D: TRBD2
J: TRBJ2-3

CDR3: CASSERGGSYNEQFF
DNA: TGTGCCAGCAGTGAACGGGGGGGGTCCTACAATGAGCAGTTCTTC
size: -
V: TRBV2
D: TRBD2
J: TRBJ2-1

CDR3: CASSRPRGLAGTDTQYF
DNA: TGTGCCAGTAGTCGCCCTCGGGGACTAGCGGGCACAGATACGCAGTATTTT
size: -
V: TRBV19
D: TRBD2
J: TRBJ2-3

CDR3: CASSLIAGAGGELFF
DNA: TGTGCCAGCAGCTTAATAGCGGGGGCAGGCGGGGAGCTGTTTTTT
size: -
V: TRBV7-2
D: TRBD2
J: TRBJ2-2

CDR3: CAWSRDIGNQPQHF
DNA: TGTGCCTGGAGCCGGGACATTGGAAATCAGCCCCAGCATTTT
size: -
V: TRBV30
D: -
J: TRBJ1-5

CDR3: CASSLQGTGELFF
DNA: TGTGCCAGCAGTTTACAGGGGACCGGGGAGCTGTTTTTT
size: -
V: TRBV27
D: -
J: TRBJ2-2

CDR3: CASSQDLILAEQFF
DNA: TGCGCCAGCAGCCAAGATCTTATTCTAGCGGAGCAGTTCTTC
size: -
V: TRBV4-3
D: -
J: TRBJ2-1

CDR3: CASSLGQGNSPLHF
DNA: TGCGCCAGCAGCTTGGGACAGGGTAATTCACCCCTCCACTTT
size: -
V: TRBV5-1
D: TRBD1
J: TRBJ1-6

CDR3: CASSFTPGQFQETQYF
DNA: TGTGCCAGCAGCTTTACACCAGGACAGTTCCAAGAGACCCAGTACTTC
size: -
V: TRBV7-2
D: -
J: TRBJ2-5

CDR3: CASTFNSGFSYEQYF
DNA: TGTGCCAGCACGTTTAATAGCGGATTCTCCTACGAGCAGTACTTC
size: -
V: TRBV18
D: -
J: TRBJ2-7

CDR3: CASSLTGGPGAQHF
DNA: TGTGCCAGCAGTTTGACAGGGGGGCCGGGGGCCCAGCATTTT
size: -
V: TRBV27
D: TRBD1
J: TRBJ1-5

CDR3: CASSDGVYEQYF
DNA: TGTGCCAGCAGCGACGGGGTTTACGAGCAGTACTTC
size: -
V: TRBV9
D: -
J: TRBJ2-7

CDR3: CASSLSTGQGETQYF
DNA: TGTGCCAGCAGCTTATCGACGGGACAGGGGGAGACCCAGTACTTC
size: -
V: TRBV11-1
D: TRBD1
J: TRBJ2-5

CDR3: CASRQNWGITGGDEQYF
DNA: TGTGCCAGCAGACAAAACTGGGGGATTACAGGGGGCGACGAGCAGTACTTC
size: -
V: TRBV11-2
D: TRBD1
J: TRBJ2-7

CDR3: CASSLGTDRAKNIQYF
DNA: TGTGCCAGCAGCCTTGGGACAGACCGAGCCAAAAACATTCAGTACTTC
size: -
V: TRBV7-2
D: TRBD1
J: TRBJ2-4

CDR3: CASSYPKGTEYQPQHF
DNA: TGTGCCAGCAGTTACCCAAAGGGGACAGAGTATCAGCCCCAGCATTTT
size: -
V: TRBV6-6
D: TRBD1
J: TRBJ1-5

CDR3: CASSFIGTGPYEQYF
DNA: TGTGCCAGCAGCTTTATAGGGACAGGGCCCTACGAGCAGTACTTC
size: -
V: TRBV5-6
D: TRBD1
J: TRBJ2-7

CDR3: CSARGAGHYEQYF
DNA: TGCAGCGCCCGGGGGGCAGGGCACTACGAGCAGTACTTC
size: -
V: TRBV29-1
D: -
J: TRBJ2-7

CDR3: CASTPPTGSYEQYF
DNA: TGTGCCAGCACCCCCCCGACGGGCTCCTACGAGCAGTACTTC
size: once
V: TRBV6-1
D: -
J: TRBJ2-7

CDR3: CASSPRSLLAGTRSYNEQFF
DNA: TGTGCCAGCAGCCCCCGGTCCCTCCTAGCGGGGACTCGCTCCTACAATGAGCAGTTCTTC
size: -
V: TRBV9
D: TRBD2
J: TRBJ2-1

CDR3: CASSLIGDRALNEQFF
DNA: TGTGCCAGCAGCTTAATTGGGGACAGGGCCCTCAATGAGCAGTTCTTC
size: once
V: TRBV11-1
D: TRBD1
J: TRBJ2-1